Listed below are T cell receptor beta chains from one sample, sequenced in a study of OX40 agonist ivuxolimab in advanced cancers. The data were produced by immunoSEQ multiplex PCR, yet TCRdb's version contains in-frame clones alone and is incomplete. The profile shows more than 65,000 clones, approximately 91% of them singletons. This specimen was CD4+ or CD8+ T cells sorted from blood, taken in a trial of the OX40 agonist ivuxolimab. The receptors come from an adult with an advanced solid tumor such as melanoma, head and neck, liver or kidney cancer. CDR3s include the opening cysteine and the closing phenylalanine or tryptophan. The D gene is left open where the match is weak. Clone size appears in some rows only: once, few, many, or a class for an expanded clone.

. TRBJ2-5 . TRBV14 CASSRTVQETQYF TGTGCCAGCAGCCGGACTGTCCAAGAGACCCAGTACTTC
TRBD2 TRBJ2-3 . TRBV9 CASSPGTTTDTQYF TGTGCCAGCAGCCCCGGGACTACCACAGATACGCAGTATTTT
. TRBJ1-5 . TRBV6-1 CASSNRDLSQPQHF TGTGCCAGCAGCAACAGGGACCTGAGTCAGCCCCAGCATTTT
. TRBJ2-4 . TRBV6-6 CASSYSSQAKNIQYF TGTGCCAGCAGTTACTCGAGTCAGGCCAAAAACATTCAGTACTTC
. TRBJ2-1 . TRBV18 CASSPQGYNEQFF TGTGCCAGCTCACCACAGGGGTACAATGAGCAGTTCTTC
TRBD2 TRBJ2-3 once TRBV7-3 CASSPGLDSDTQYF TGTGCCAGCAGCCCGGGACTAGACTCCGATACGCAGTATTTT
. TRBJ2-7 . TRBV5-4 CASSSGTSTYEQYF TGTGCCAGCAGCTCAGGGACATCCACCTACGAGCAGTACTTC
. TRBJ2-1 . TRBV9 CASSVGLEGHNEQFF TGTGCCAGCAGCGTAGGACTAGAGGGGCACAATGAGCAGTTCTTC
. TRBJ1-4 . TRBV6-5 CASSSGSDRLFF TGTGCCAGCAGCTCTGGGTCCGACAGGCTGTTTTTT
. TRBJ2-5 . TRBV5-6 CASSLTGVRETQYF TGTGCCAGCAGCTTGACGGGGGTTCGCGAGACCCAGTACTTC
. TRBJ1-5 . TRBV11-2 CASSLAGGQPQHF TGTGCCAGCAGCTTGGCCGGGGGGCAGCCCCAGCATTTT
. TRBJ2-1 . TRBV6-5 CASAGVGSGDNEQFF TGTGCCAGCGCCGGGGTCGGGAGCGGAGACAATGAGCAGTTCTTC
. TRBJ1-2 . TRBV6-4 CASKPEGIGFGYTF TGTGCCAGCAAACCCGAGGGGATCGGGTTTGGCTACACCTTC
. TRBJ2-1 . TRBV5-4 CASSPRGGTDYNEQFF TGTGCCAGCAGCCCGAGGGGCGGGACCGATTACAATGAGCAGTTCTTC
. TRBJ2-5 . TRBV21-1 CASSNGLAGEETQYF TGTGCCAGCAGCAACGGGCTAGCGGGAGAAGAGACCCAGTACTTC
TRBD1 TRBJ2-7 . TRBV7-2 CASSRGSGTGVTYEQYF TGTGCCAGCAGCCGAGGGTCCGGGACAGGCGTCACCTACGAGCAGTACTTC
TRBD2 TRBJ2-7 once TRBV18 CASSPTSGGTRSYEQYF TGTGCCAGCTCACCAACTAGCGGGGGGACCCGGTCCTACGAGCAGTACTTC
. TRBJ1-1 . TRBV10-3 CAISEDTRTEAFF TGTGCCATCAGTGAAGACACTAGGACTGAAGCTTTCTTT
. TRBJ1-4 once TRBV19 CASTPGTLNEKLFF TGTGCCAGTACCCCCGGGACACTTAATGAAAAACTGTTTTTT
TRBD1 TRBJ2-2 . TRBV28 CASSMDRGTGELFF TGTGCCAGCAGTATGGACAGGGGAACCGGGGAGCTGTTTTTT
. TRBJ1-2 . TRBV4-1 CASSLPGTYYGYTF TGCGCCAGCAGCCTTCCTGGGACATACTATGGCTACACCTTC
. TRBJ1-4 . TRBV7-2 CASSFSVFRQAYNEKLFF TGTGCCAGCAGCTTTAGTGTTTTCCGACAGGCTTACAATGAAAAACTGTTTTTT
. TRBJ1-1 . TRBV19 CASSIGSANTEAFF TGTGCCAGTAGTATAGGGTCGGCGAACACTGAAGCTTTCTTT
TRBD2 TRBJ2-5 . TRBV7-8 CASSFPRGGVETQYF TGTGCCAGCAGCTTCCCACGGGGGGGCGTGGAGACCCAGTACTTC
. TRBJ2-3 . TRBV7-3 CASSFLGLNTDTQYF TGTGCCAGCAGCTTTCTGGGACTCAACACAGATACGCAGTATTTT
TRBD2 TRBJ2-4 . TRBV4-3 CASSLRSGSGMGTKNIQYF TGCGCCAGCAGCCTTCGTTCTGGGAGCGGGATGGGGACCAAAAACATTCAGTACTTC
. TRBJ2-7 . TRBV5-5 CASSLGTVGRYF TGTGCCAGCAGCTTGGGGACAGTTGGTAGATACTTC
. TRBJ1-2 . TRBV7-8 CASSLVVGFRTMGYTF TGTGCCAGCAGCTTAGTTGTCGGGTTCAGGACCATGGGCTACACCTTC
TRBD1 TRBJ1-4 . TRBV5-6 CASSLPGTANEKLFF TGTGCCAGCAGCTTGCCGGGGACAGCTAATGAAAAACTGTTTTTT